What follows describes a single TCR beta chain. Its antigen is not known. This sample is drawn from a study of naive CD8 T cells in extremely preterm neonates. Whole-study results and caveats: Preterm neonate repertoires were significantly less rich by iChao1 than others. Compared with older groups, preterm CDR3s were shorter, with fewer N additions and less trimming.

Germline CDR1 and CDR2: SQVTM and ANQGSEA. Trimming pared 0 bases from V and 5 bases from J, leaving 18 bases between. CDR3 size: 16 residues. TCRdb's copy holds only in-frame clones and misses some; the assay was immunoSEQ multiplex PCR. The sample lists around 25,000 clones, around 88% occurring once. Extremely preterm deliveries at 23-27 weeks of gestation provided the preterm samples. Sorting kept Annexin V-negative CD3+CD8+CD45RA+CCR7+ naive T cells. What was sequenced was naive CD8+ T cells from cord blood. The sequence was collected from a boy who was born preterm. This chain joins TRBV29-1 and TRBJ2-3, with a possible D match to TRBD1 (6 bases). The CDR3 coding sequence is TGCAGCGTTGAAGATCTGGGTTGGCAGGGGATAGATACGCAGTATTTT. Translation gives CSVEDLGWQGIDTQYF.